Following are 9 T cell receptor beta chains from one sample sequenced in a study of cytomegalovirus exposure and HLA in healthy donors. Primers: 60 Vbeta forward and 13 Jbeta reverse. Profiled with immunoSEQ multiplex PCR; TCRdb holds only in-frame clones, not every one. The data contain roughly 170,000 clones, 75% to 85% of them singletons. The sample consisted of PBMCs. The receptors come from a female donor in good health and CMV-seronegative.

The chain links TRBV9 to TRBJ2-1; tentatively, D is TRBD2 (5 bases). The germline V gene has CDR1 SGDLS and CDR2 YYNGEE. The CDR3 covers 15 residues. V lost 4 bases and J lost 0, with 11 bases in between. CDR3 DNA: TGTGCCAGCAGCAAAGACTATCTCTCCTACAATGAGCAGTTCTTC. As protein: CASSKDYLSYNEQFF.

This clone came up once. The chain uses TRBV7-7 and TRBJ2-2; 11 bases align to TRBD2. The V gene's germline CDR1 is SSHAT and CDR2 FNYEAQ (reference sequence). Losses at the gene ends were 1 base for V and 5 bases for J; bases not matched to a gene: 3. CDR3 length: 16 residues. The chain's CDR3 is CASSLDSGRGTGELFF. The CDR3 bases are TGTGCCAGCAGCTTAGATAGCGGGAGGGGTACCGGGGAGCTGTTTTTT.

The V and J genes are TRBV5-1 and TRBJ1-1; D may be TRBD1 (6 bases). Germline CDR1 SGHRS, CDR2 YFSETQ. The germline V and J ends were trimmed by 4 bases and 2 bases, with 18 bases remaining between them. The CDR3 consists of 16 residues. The CDR3 DNA reads TGCGCCAGCAGCCAAGAGGGCAGGGGTGGAAACACTGAAGCTTTCTTT. Its translation is CASSQEGRGGNTEAFF.

As DNA, the CDR3 is TGTGCCAGCAGCTCTTACCGGACTGACAATGAGCAGTTCTTC. Translation gives CASSSYRTDNEQFF. The gene calls are TRBV12-1 and TRBJ2-1; the table's D call, TRBD2, has no DNA check behind it. TRBV12-1 is noted as a pseudogene. The CDR3 extends over 14 amino acids.

The chain joins TRBV12-5 to TRBJ2-5; no clear D. CDR1 LGHNT and CDR2 FRNRAP come from the germline V gene. The V end lost 2 bases, the J end lost 2 bases, and 18 bases lay between the germline ends. The CDR3 sequence is 17 residues long. CDR3 DNA sequence: TGTGCTAGTGGTTTGATGCCCCCGATAACACCACAAGAGACCCAGTACTTC. Amino acid sequence: CASGLMPPITPQETQYF.

This chain joins TRBV19 and TRBJ2-1; D is perhaps TRBD2 (7 bases). The CDR3 consists of 14 residues. Germline V gene sequence: CDR1 LNHDA, CDR2 SQIVND (reference sequence). Trimming shortened V by 6 bases and J by 4 bases, and 13 bases separated the two germline ends. The DNA for the CDR3 is TGTGCCAGTAGGGAGGGGGAGGGATACAATGAGCAGTTCTTC. Translating gives CASREGEGYNEQFF.

The genes are TRBV7-2 and TRBJ1-4, with 7 bases fitting TRBD1. The CDR3 is made up of 14 amino acids. V gave up 5 bases and J gave up 5 bases; unmatched junction bases: 5. Germline V CDR1 and CDR2: SGHTA, FQGNSA. CDR3 bases: TGTGCCAGCAGCCCGGGACAGATCAATGAAAAACTGTTTTTT. This translates into CASSPGQINEKLFF.

The V gene is TRBV28, the J gene TRBJ2-7, with TRBD2 as a possible D gene (6 bases). The CDR3 is made up of 16 amino acids. The ends were cut back, 5 bases at V and 0 bases at J, with 17 bases in the middle. CDR1 MDHEN and CDR2 SYDVKM come from the germline V gene. CDR3 sequence: CASSRNPGLSSYEQYF. CDR3 bases: TGTGCCAGCAGTCGTAACCCGGGACTTAGCTCCTACGAGCAGTACTTC.

This chain connects TRBV25-1 to TRBJ2-1, with a tentative D call TRBD2 (5 bases). V gave up 7 bases and J gave up 0 bases, with 10 bases separating them. Germline CDR1 reads MGHDK; CDR2 reads SYGVNS. The CDR3 runs to 14 residues. CDR3 protein: CASTPTNSYNEQFF. The DNA of the CDR3 is TGTGCCAGCACCCCGACTAACTCCTACAATGAGCAGTTCTTC.